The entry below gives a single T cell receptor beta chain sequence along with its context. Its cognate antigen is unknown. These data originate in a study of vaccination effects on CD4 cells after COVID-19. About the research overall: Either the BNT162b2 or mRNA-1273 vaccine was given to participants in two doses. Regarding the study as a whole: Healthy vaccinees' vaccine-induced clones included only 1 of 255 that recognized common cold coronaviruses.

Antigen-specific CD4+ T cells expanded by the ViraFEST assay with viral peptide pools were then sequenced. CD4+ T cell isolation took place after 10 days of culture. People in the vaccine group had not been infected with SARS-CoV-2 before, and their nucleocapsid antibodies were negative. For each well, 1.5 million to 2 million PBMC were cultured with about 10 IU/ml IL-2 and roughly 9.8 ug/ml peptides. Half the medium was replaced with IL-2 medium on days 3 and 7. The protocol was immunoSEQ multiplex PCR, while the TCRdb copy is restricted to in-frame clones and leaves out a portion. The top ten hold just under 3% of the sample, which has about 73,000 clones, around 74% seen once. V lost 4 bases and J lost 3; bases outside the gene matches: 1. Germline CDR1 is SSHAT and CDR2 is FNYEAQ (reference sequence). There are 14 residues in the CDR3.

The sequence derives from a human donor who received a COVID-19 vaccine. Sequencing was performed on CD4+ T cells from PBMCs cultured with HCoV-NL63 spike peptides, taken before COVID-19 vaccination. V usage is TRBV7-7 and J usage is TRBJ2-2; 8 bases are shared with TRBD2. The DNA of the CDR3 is TGTGCCAGCAGCTCGGGGGGGGACACCGGGGAGCTGTTTTTT. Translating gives CASSSGGDTGELFF.